This T cell receptor beta chain was documented in a study of T-cell reconstitution after alpha-beta-depleted transplantation in children. Per germline, CDR1 SGHDN and CDR2 FVKESK. The CDR3 is made up of 14 amino acids. V lost 6 bases and J lost 7; bases outside the gene matches: 11. Comments on this clonotype: The antigen is not known.

Preparation of the TCRbeta library involved a method that used unique molecular identifiers. Each CDR3 protein is one row after TCRdb ran MiXCR on the PCR reads. The sample consists of 95,000 to 150,000 distinct CDR3 sequences, roughly 23% of them appearing once. Overall study findings and caveats: Expanded clones from the graft, numbering several hundred, reportedly supplied alpha-beta T cells about two months after transplant. Certain patients had high TCRbeta diversity at day 60, and it came from recipient T cells and thymic progenitors that survived. T-cell numbers and diversity one year post-transplant derived largely from freshly generated T cells.

This rearrangement joins TRBV14 to TRBJ1-2; 7 bases align to TRBD1. The clonotype comes from a male patient aged 2 to 9 who had a stem cell transplant for chronic granulomatous disease, so the T cells may come from the graft donor. This specimen consisted of PBMCs, mostly from graft donor cells, obtained 180 days after TCRalphabeta/CD19-depleted stem cell transplant. CDR3 bases: TGTGCCAGCAGGGCAACAGGGGCGGATGGTGGCTACACCTTC. Protein product: CASRATGADGGYTF.